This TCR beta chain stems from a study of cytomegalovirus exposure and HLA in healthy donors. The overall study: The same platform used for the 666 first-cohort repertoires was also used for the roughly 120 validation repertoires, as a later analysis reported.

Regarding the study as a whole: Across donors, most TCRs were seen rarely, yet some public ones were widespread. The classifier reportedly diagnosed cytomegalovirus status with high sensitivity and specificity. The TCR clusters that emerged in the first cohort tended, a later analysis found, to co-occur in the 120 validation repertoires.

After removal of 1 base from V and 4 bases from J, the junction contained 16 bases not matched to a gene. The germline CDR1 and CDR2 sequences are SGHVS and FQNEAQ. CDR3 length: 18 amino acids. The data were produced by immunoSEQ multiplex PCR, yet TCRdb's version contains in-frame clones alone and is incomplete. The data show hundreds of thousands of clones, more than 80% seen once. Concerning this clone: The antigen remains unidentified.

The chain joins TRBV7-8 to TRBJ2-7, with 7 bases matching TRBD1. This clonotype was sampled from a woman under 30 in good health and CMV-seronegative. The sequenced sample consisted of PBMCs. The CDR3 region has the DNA TGTGCCAGCAGCTTAGAGGGGGCAGGGCTGCTGGTACCGTACGAGCAGTACTTC. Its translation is CASSLEGAGLLVPYEQYF. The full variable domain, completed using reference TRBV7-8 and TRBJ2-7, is GAGVSQSPRYKVAKRGQDVALRCDPISGHVSLFWYQQALGQGPEFLTYFQNEAQLDKSGLPSDRFFAERPEGSVSTLKIQRTQQEDSAVYLCASSLEGAGLLVPYEQYFGPGTRLTVT.